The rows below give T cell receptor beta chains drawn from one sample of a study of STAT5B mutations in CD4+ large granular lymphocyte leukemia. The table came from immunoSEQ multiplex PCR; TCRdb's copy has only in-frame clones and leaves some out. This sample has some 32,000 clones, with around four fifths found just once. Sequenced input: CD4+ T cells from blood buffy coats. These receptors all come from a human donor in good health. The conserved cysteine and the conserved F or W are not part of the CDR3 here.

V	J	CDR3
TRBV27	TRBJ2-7	ASSYQDRVLSYEQY
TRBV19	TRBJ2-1	ASSRLLDYNEQF
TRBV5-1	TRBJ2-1	ASSLGAGTSGHNEQF
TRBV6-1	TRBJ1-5	ASRKDRASNQPQH
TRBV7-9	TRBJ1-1	ASSLGGGVGRRNTEAF
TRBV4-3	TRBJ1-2	ASSLEVGLHGYT
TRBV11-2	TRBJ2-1	ASSELAGVKNEQF
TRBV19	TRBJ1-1	ASSIRQGISGTEAF
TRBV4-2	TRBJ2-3	ASGGSSDITQY
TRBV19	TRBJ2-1	ASKPSLGSGYNEQF
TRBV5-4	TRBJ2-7	ASSLGSSYEQY
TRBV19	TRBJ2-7	ASSIWAGSSSYEQY
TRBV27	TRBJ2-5	ASRPLASGSIAQETQY
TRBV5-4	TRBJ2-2	ATTLTGNTGELF
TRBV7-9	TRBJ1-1	ASSFESTGRGEAF
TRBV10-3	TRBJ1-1	AIGGTGEGFTEAF
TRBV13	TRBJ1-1	ASSFNEKTEAF
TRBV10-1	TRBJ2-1	ASSDGAGLYNEQF
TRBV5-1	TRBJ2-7	ASSADGVYEQY
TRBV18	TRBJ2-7	ASSTRASPGRTYEQY
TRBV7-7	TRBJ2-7	ASSLAPGALLHEQY
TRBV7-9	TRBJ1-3	ASSLTGGADTIY
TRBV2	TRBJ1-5	ASSVDSNQPQH